This TCR beta chain was identified in a study of tumor and adjacent non-tumor tissue in lung cancer. Study at large: The cohort had 12 to 13 adenocarcinoma, 2 squamous cell and 1 small cell patients. Stage I to III disease affected ten to eleven men and about five women aged about 31 to 85. Findings of the study overall: In normal lung, the top 100 clones were significantly more dominant than in tumor.

The template was RNA from unsorted bulk tissue. This CDR3 is built from 16 residues. The V gene lost 0 bases and the J gene lost 3 bases, with 12 bases spanning the gap. Germline-derived CDR1 and CDR2 are DFQATT and SNEGSKA (reference sequence). TCRbeta libraries were built with three rounds of nested PCR, modified from ARM-PCR. Using its own MiXCR run on the multiplex PCR reads, TCRdb lists one record per CDR3 protein. Of about 75,000 distinct CDR3 sequences listed, under 85% are singletons. This clonotype was seen repeatedly, ten times or more. Its antigen is still unknown. This rearrangement joins TRBV20-1 to TRBJ2-6; D may be TRBD1 (6 bases). This receptor was taken from a woman aged 45-59 years with non-small cell lung cancer. Sequencing was performed on lung tumor tissue. The CDR3 nucleotides read TGCAGTGCTAGAGACATGACAGGACTTGGGGCCAACGTCCTGACTTTC. Its translation: CSARDMTGLGANVLTF.